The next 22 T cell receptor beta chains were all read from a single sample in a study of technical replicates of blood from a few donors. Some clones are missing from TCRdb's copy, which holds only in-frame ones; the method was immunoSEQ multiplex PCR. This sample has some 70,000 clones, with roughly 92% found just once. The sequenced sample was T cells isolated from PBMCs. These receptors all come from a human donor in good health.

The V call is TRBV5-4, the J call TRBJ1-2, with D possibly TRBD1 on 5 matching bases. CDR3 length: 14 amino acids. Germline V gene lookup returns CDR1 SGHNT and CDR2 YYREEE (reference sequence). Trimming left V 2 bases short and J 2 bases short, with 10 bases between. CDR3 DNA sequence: TGTGCCAGCAGCTTAGACAGCTTCAACTATGGCTACACCTTC. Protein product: CASSLDSFNYGYTF.

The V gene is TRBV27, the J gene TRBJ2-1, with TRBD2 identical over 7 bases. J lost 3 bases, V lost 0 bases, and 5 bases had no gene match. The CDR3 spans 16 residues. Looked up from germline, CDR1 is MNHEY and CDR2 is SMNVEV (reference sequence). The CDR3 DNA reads TGTGCCAGCAGTTTATCGGTAGCGGGCCTCTACAATGAGCAGTTCTTC. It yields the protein CASSLSVAGLYNEQFF.

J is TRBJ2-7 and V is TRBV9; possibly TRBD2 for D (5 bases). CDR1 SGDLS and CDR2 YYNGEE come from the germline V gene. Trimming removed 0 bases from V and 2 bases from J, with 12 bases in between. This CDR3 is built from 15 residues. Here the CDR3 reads CASSVGGSSTYEQYF. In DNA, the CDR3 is TGTGCCAGCAGCGTAGGTGGGAGCTCCACCTACGAGCAGTACTTC. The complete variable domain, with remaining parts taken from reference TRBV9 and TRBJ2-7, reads DSGVTQTPKHLITATGQRVTLRCSPRSGDLSVYWYQQSLDQGLQFLIQYYNGEERAKGNILERFSAQQFPDLHSELNLSSLELGDSALYFCASSVGGSSTYEQYFGPGTRLTVT.

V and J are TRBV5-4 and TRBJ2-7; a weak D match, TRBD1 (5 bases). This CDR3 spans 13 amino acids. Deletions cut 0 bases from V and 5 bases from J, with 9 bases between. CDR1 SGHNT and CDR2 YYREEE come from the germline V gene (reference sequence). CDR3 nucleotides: TGTGCCAGCAGCTTGGGGGGCTGGAACGAGCAGTACTTC. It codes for CASSLGGWNEQYF.

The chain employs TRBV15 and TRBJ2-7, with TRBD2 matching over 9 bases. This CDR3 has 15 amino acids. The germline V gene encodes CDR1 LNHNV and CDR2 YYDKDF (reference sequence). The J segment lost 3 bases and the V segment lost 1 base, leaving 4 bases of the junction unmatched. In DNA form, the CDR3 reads TGTGCCACCAGCAGAGCCAGCGGGAGGTTCTACGAGCAGTACTTC. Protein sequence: CATSRASGRFYEQYF.

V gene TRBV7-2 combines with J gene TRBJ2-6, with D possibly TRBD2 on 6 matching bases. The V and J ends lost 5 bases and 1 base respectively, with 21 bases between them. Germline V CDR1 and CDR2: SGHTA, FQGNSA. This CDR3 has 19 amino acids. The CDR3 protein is CASSEEPGLIASGANVLTF. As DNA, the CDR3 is TGTGCCAGCAGCGAGGAACCGGGACTTATAGCTTCTGGGGCCAACGTCCTGACTTTC.

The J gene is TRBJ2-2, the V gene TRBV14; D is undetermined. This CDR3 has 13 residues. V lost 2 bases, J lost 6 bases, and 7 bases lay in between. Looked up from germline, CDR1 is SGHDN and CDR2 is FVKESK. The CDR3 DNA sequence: TGTGCCAGCAGCCAAAACTTGGCCGGGGAGCTGTTTTTT. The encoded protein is CASSQNLAGELFF.

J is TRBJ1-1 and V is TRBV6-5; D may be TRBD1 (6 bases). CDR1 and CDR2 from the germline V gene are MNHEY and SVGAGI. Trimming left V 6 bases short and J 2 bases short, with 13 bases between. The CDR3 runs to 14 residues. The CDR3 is CASSLRGFNTEAFF. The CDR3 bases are TGTGCCAGCAGCCTGAGGGGGTTTAACACTGAAGCTTTCTTT.

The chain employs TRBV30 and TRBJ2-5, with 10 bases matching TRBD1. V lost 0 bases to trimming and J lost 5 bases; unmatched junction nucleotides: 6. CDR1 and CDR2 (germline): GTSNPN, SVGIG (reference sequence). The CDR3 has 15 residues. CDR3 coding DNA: TGTGCCTGGAGTGTTGGGGGACAGGGGCGCGAGACCCAGTACTTC. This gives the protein CAWSVGGQGRETQYF.

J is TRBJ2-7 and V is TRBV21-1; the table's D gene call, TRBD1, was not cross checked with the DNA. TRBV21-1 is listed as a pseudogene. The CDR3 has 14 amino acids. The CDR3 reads CASSKGRVAYEQYF. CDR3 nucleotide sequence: TGTGCCAGCAGCAAGGGCAGGGTCGCCTACGAGCAGTACTTC.

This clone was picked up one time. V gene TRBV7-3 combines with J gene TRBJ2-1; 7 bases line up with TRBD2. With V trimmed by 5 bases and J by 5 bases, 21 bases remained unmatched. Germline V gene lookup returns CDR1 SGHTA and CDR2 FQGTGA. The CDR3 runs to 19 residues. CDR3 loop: CASSQTDAGEERGHNEQFF. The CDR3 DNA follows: TGTGCCAGCAGCCAAACCGATGCGGGAGAGGAGAGGGGCCACAATGAGCAGTTCTTC.

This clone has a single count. CDR3 sequence reads: CASSSIIRLAGFKETQYF. The CDR3 region has the DNA TGTGCCAGCAGCTCGATCATTAGACTAGCGGGATTCAAAGAGACCCAGTACTTC. This chain uses TRBV13 with TRBJ2-5, with 11 nucleotides matching TRBD2. J gave up 3 bases and V 4 bases, and 13 bases lay outside the gene matches. The germline gives CDR1 PRHDT, CDR2 FYEKMQ (reference sequence). There are 18 residues in the CDR3.

DNA for the CDR3: TGTGCCAGCAGCTTAGGGACTCGTTCCAATGAGCAGTTCTTC. It codes for CASSLGTRSNEQFF. The chain couples TRBV7-2 to TRBJ2-1; a possible D gene is TRBD2 (5 bases). The CDR3 is 14 residues long. V was pared by 1 base and J by 6 bases, with 10 bases between. In germline, CDR1 is SGHTA, CDR2 FQGNSA.

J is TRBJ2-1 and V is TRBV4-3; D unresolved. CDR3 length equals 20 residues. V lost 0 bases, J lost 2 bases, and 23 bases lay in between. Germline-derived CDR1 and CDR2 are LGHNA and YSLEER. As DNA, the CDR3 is TGCGCCAGCAGCCAAGAGGTACCTTATTCTGGCCGGAGCCCCTACAATGAGCAGTTCTTC. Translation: CASSQEVPYSGRSPYNEQFF.

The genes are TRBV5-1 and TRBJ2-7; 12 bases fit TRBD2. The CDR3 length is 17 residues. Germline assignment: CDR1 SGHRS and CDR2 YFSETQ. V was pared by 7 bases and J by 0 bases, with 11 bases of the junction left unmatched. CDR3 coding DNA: TGCGCCAGCGGCCACGGGACTAGCGGGCCTAGCTCCTACGAGCAGTACTTC. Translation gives CASGHGTSGPSSYEQYF.

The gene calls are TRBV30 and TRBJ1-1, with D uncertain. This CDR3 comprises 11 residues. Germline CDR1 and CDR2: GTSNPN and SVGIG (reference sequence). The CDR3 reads CAYERNTEAFF. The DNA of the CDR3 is TGTGCGTACGAGAGGAACACTGAAGCTTTCTTT.

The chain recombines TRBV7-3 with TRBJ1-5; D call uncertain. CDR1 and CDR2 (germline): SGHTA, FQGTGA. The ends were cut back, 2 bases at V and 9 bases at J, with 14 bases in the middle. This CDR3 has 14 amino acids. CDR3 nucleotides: TGTGCCAGCAGCTTATACAGTTTAACTGGGCCCCAGCATTTT. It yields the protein CASSLYSLTGPQHF.

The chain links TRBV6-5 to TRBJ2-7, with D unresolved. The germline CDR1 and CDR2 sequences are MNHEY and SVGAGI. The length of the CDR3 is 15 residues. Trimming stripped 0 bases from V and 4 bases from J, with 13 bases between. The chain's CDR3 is CASSYSIVSEYEQYF. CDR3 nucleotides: TGTGCCAGCAGTTACTCGATCGTCAGCGAATACGAGCAGTACTTC.

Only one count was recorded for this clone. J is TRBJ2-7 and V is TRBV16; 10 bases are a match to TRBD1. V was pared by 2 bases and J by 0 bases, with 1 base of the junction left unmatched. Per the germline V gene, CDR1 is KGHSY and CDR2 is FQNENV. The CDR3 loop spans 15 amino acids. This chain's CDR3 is CASSQRDRGSYEQYF. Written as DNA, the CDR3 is TGTGCCAGCAGCCAACGGGACAGGGGCTCCTACGAGCAGTACTTC. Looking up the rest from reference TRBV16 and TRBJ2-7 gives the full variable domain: GEEVAQTPKHLVRGEGQKAKLYCAPIKGHSYVFWYQQVLKNEFKFLISFQNENVFDETGMPKERFSAKCLPNSPCSLEIQATKLEDSAVYFCASSQRDRGSYEQYFGPGTRLTVT.

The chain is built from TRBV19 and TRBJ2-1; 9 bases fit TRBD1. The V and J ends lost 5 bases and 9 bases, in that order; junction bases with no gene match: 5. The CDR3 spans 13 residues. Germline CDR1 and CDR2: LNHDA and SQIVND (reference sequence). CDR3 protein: CASSGDREAEQFF. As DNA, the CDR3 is TGTGCCAGTAGTGGGGACAGGGAAGCTGAGCAGTTCTTC.

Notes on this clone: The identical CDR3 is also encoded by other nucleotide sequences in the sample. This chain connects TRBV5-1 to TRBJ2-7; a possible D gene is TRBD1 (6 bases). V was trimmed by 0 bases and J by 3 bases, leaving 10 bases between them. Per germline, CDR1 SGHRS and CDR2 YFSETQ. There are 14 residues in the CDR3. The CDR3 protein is CASSLGAGVYEQYF. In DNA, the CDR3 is TGCGCCAGCAGCTTGGGGGCAGGGGTCTACGAGCAGTACTTC.

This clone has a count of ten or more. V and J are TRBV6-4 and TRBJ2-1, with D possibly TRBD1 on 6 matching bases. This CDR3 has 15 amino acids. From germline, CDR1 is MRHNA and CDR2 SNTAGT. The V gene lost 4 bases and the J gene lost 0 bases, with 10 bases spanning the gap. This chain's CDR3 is CASSAQDSSYNEQFF. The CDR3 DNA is TGTGCCAGCAGTGCTCAGGACAGCTCCTACAATGAGCAGTTCTTC.